This T cell receptor beta chain was identified in a study of T cells in Graves' hyperthyroidism and ophthalmopathy. Overall study findings and caveats: From stable hyperthyroidism, ophthalmopathy was separated by a 13 V-J model.

Concerning this clonotype: Its antigen is unknown.

Trimming cost V 6 bases and J 1 base; bases outside gene matches: 12. The CDR3 covers 17 residues. Per the germline V gene, CDR1 is SGHVT and CDR2 is SQSDAQ. RNA transcripts gave rise to amplified TCR beta CDR3 regions. First-round RT-PCR of the TCR CDR3 relied on the HTBI primer set. TCRdb analysed the multiplex PCR reads with MiXCR anew, one entry per CDR3 protein. The data show 500,000 to 800,000 distinct CDR3 sequences, about 45% seen once. V usage is TRBV7-4 and J usage is TRBJ1-5; TRBD1 agrees at 7 bases. Source material: peripheral blood or thyroid tissue (not recorded which). The TCR was taken from an adult man with Graves' disease, either hyperthyroidism or ophthalmopathy (not recorded which). The CDR3 nucleotides are TGTGCCAGCAGTTTAAGGGTAACAGGGGTCAGCAATCAGCCCCAGCATTTT. This codes for CASSLRVTGVSNQPQHF.